The 22 T cell receptor beta chains in this list originate from one sample, sequenced in a study of human T cells and chemical hapten exposure. TCRdb re-called the RACE reads through MiXCR, storing one row per CDR3 protein. The sample holds just under 65,000 distinct CDR3 sequences, 11% seen once. Time point here: patch test 3, about 24 weeks after DPC sensitization. As for treatment: therapeutic diphenylcyclopropenone sensitization with weekly scalp DPC. This material consisted of whole blood, taken in connection with sensitization to the hapten diphenylcyclopropenone (DPC). The source of these receptors is a woman aged 30 to 39 with alopecia areata. Some clones in this sample may be carry-over from other donors' samples.

The chain uses TRBV28 and TRBJ1-1, with a tentative D call TRBD1 (5 bases). Germline V gene lookup returns CDR1 MDHEN and CDR2 SYDVKM. The CDR3 consists of 14 residues. V dropped 10 bases and J dropped 6 bases, with 21 bases sitting between them. The CDR3 DNA is TGTGCCACCAGGCCCTTCCAGGGAATCGCTGAAGCTTTCTTT. Translating gives CATRPFQGIAEAFF.

This chain links TRBV15 with TRBJ1-1; D remains ambiguous. There are 12 residues in the CDR3. In germline, CDR1 is LNHNV, CDR2 YYDKDF (reference sequence). With 0 bases removed from V and 6 bases from J, the gap between germline ends came to 5 bases. The CDR3 region has the DNA TGTGCCACCAGCAGAGAGACACCTGAAGCTTTCTTT. Translation gives CATSRETPEAFF.

This clonotype was seen at least ten times. The chain joins TRBV20-1 to TRBJ1-1; 7 bases line up with TRBD1. The trim removed 2 bases at V and 2 bases at J, leaving 2 bases unmatched. This CDR3 is 13 amino acids long. CDR1 is DFQATT, CDR2 SNEGSKA, per germline (reference sequence). The DNA of the CDR3 is TGCAGTGCTAGACGACAGGGTAACACTGAAGCTTTCTTT. Translation gives CSARRQGNTEAFF.

The table lists this clonotype with many counts. This chain uses TRBV27 with TRBJ1-2; TRBD1 aligns across 8 bases. Germline values: CDR1 MNHEY, CDR2 SMNVEV (reference sequence). This CDR3 has 14 residues. The ends lost 4 bases at V and 6 bases at J; junction bases unmatched: 7. DNA for the CDR3: TGTGCCAGCAGTTCACAGGGGGTCGGCGATGGCTACACCTTC. The encoded protein is CASSSQGVGDGYTF.

This rearrangement joins TRBV5-1 to TRBJ2-2; D is undetermined. The CDR3 runs 13 residues. Germline V gives CDR1 SGHRS, CDR2 YFSETQ. V lost 5 bases, J lost 8 bases, and 13 bases lay in between. CDR3 in amino acids: CASSRDFEGELFF. The CDR3 DNA is TGCGCCAGCAGTAGAGACTTCGAAGGGGAGCTGTTTTTT. Combining the CDR3 with reference TRBV5-1 and TRBJ2-2 gives the whole variable domain KAGVTQTPRYLIKTRGQQVTLSCSPISGHRSVSWYQQTPGQGLQFLFEYFSETQRNKGNFPGRFSGRQFSNSRSEMNVSTLELGDSALYLCASSRDFEGELFFGEGSRLTVL.

This chain connects TRBV11-3 to TRBJ2-7, with D perhaps TRBD1 (6 bases). CDR1 SGHNT and CDR2 YENEEA come from the germline V gene. Trimming stripped 5 bases from V and 0 bases from J, with 11 bases between. There are 14 residues in the CDR3. DNA for the CDR3: TGTGCCAGCAGCGGAGGACAGTCCTCCTACGAGCAGTACTTC. This codes for CASSGGQSSYEQYF.

This clonotype has at least ten counts. The genes are TRBV7-9 and TRBJ2-3; 7 bases align to TRBD1. The CDR3 is 17 residues long. Unmatched junction bases numbered 15, after V lost 7 bases and J lost 2 bases. Germline lookup yields CDR1 SEHNR and CDR2 FQNEAQ (reference sequence). The CDR3 here is CASTPPRQGVNTDTQYF. In DNA form, the CDR3 reads TGTGCCAGCACCCCTCCGCGCCAGGGGGTGAACACAGATACGCAGTATTTT. The full variable domain, completed using reference TRBV7-9 and TRBJ2-3, is DTGVSQNPRHKITKRGQNVTFRCDPISEHNRLYWYRQTLGQGPEFLTYFQNEAQLEKSRLLSDRFSAERPKGSFSTLEIQRTEQGDSAMYLCASTPPRQGVNTDTQYFGPGTRLTVL.

The sample holds a few counts of this clonotype. The gene calls are TRBV20-1 and TRBJ1-2; 8 bases are shared with TRBD1. CDR3 size: 12 residues. J lost 4 bases, V lost 6 bases, and 4 bases had no gene match. CDR1 and CDR2 from the germline V gene are DFQATT and SNEGSKA (reference sequence). CDR3 nucleotide sequence: TGCAGTGCAGATGACAGGGGCTATGGCTACACCTTC. It translates to CSADDRGYGYTF.

There are many counts of this clonotype. V gene TRBV6-5 combines with J gene TRBJ2-7; 7 bases are shared with TRBD2. Trimming cost V 5 bases and J 2 bases; bases outside gene matches: 9. CDR1 and CDR2 from the germline V gene are MNHEY and SVGAGI. The CDR3 loop spans 15 amino acids. CDR3 sequence: CASSRGSGDPYEQYF. The DNA of the CDR3 is TGTGCCAGCAGTCGGGGCAGCGGGGACCCCTACGAGCAGTACTTC.

In its sample, this clonotype ranks as medium-sized (0.01 to 0.1%). J is TRBJ1-1 and V is TRBV5-1, with D unclear. CDR1 and CDR2 (germline): SGHRS, YFSETQ. Between the trimmed V and J ends, which lost 0 bases and 9 bases, there was a span of 12 bases. The length of the CDR3 is 13 residues. This CDR3 is CASSLARKAKAFF. The CDR3 region has the DNA TGCGCCAGCAGCTTGGCCCGCAAGGCTAAAGCTTTCTTT.

The rearrangement links TRBV19 to TRBJ2-1; 8 bases match TRBD1. V lost 5 bases to trimming and J lost 0 bases; unmatched junction nucleotides: 3. CDR3 length equals 15 residues. CDR1 is LNHDA and CDR2 is SQIVND in the germline V gene (reference sequence). CDR3 protein: CASSATGVSYNEQFF. The CDR3 bases are TGTGCCAGTAGTGCGACAGGGGTCTCCTACAATGAGCAGTTCTTC.

The rearrangement uses TRBV11-2 and TRBJ2-3; a weak D match, TRBD2 (6 bases). The germline CDR1 and CDR2 sequences are SGHAT and FQNNGV. V was pared by 6 bases and J by 3 bases, with 22 bases between. The CDR3 has 17 residues. In DNA form, the CDR3 reads TGTGCCAGCAGGACCCCCGGGAGTAGAGGCGGTACAGATACGCAGTATTTT. Its protein is CASRTPGSRGGTDTQYF.

CDR3 residues: CAISPHQETQYF. The CDR3 DNA follows: TGTGCCATCAGCCCGCATCAAGAGACCCAGTACTTC. The J gene is TRBJ2-5, the V gene TRBV10-3; D is ambiguous. The CDR3 has 12 residues. Trimming took off 6 bases at V and 2 bases at J, with 7 bases between the two ends. The germline CDR1 and CDR2 sequences are ENHRY and SYGVKD.

This chain joins TRBV13 and TRBJ2-7; 10 nucleotides line up with TRBD2. Germline V gene lookup returns CDR1 PRHDT and CDR2 FYEKMQ (reference sequence). The CDR3 is made up of 15 amino acids. With 5 bases clipped from V and 3 bases from J, the junction kept 7 bases outside the gene matches. The CDR3 sequence is CASSPTKRGGYEQYF. The CDR3 DNA sequence: TGTGCCAGCAGCCCCACAAAGCGGGGGGGCTACGAGCAGTACTTC. The entire variable domain, with the rest obtained from reference TRBV13 and TRBJ2-7, is as follows: AAGVIQSPRHLIKEKRETATLKCYPIPRHDTVYWYQQGPGQDPQFLISFYEKMQSDKGSIPDRFSAQQFSDYHSELNMSSLELGDSALYFCASSPTKRGGYEQYFGPGTRLTVT.

This chain uses TRBV18 with TRBJ1-6, with 10 bases lining up with TRBD1. The CDR3 runs 16 residues. Germline loops: CDR1 KGHSH, CDR2 LQKENI. Trimming removed 1 base from V and 7 bases from J; junction bases left unmatched: 4. The CDR3 nucleotides read TGTGCCAGCTCACCACAACCGGGACAGGGGAATTCACCCCTCCACTTT. This sequence encodes CASSPQPGQGNSPLHF.

A few counts support this clonotype. The chain combines TRBV28 with TRBJ2-7; TRBD2 is a possible D gene (6 bases). Trimming left V 6 bases short and J 7 bases short, with 10 bases between. Germline V lookup: CDR1 MDHEN, CDR2 SYDVKM. The CDR3 covers 11 residues. CDR3 protein: CASREGGEQYF. CDR3 nucleotide sequence: TGTGCCAGCAGGGAAGGAGGGGAGCAGTACTTC.

The rearrangement uses TRBV7-2 and TRBJ2-5; unclear D gene. The CDR3 consists of 15 residues. The germline gives CDR1 SGHTA, CDR2 FQGNSA. V was shortened by 1 base and J by 1 base, with 10 bases between the two germline ends. In nucleotides, the CDR3 is TGTGCCAGCAGCTTAGAGCCTAGTCGCCAAGAGACCCAGTACTTC. Translating gives CASSLEPSRQETQYF. The full variable domain, its missing parts supplied by reference TRBV7-2 and TRBJ2-5, is GAGVSQSPSNKVTEKGKDVELRCDPISGHTALYWYRQSLGQGLEFLIYFQGNSAPDKSGLPSDRFSAERTGGSVSTLTIQRTQQEDSAVYLCASSLEPSRQETQYFGPGTRLLVL.

This clonotype was detected a few times. The V gene is TRBV28, the J gene TRBJ2-3, with 8 bases aligning to TRBD1. This CDR3 region has 14 residues. CDR1 is MDHEN, CDR2 SYDVKM, per germline. V shed 8 bases and J 3 bases; nucleotides not matched to a gene: 7. The CDR3 DNA reads TGTGCCAGCGTTTCAGGACAGGGAACAGATACGCAGTATTTT. This gives the protein CASVSGQGTDTQYF.

V usage is TRBV29-1 and J usage is TRBJ2-7; no reliable D call. This CDR3 is built from 12 residues. CDR1 is SQVTM, CDR2 ANQGSEA, per germline. V was pared by 0 bases and J by 4 bases, with 7 bases between. In nucleotides, the CDR3 is TGCAGCGTTGAAGACGAAAGTTACGAGCAGTACTTC. It specifies CSVEDESYEQYF.

The sample holds many counts of this clonotype. CDR3 sequence (DNA): TGTGCCAGCAGTCCCAGTGGGGGGACTAATTCACCCCTCCACTTT. This sequence encodes CASSPSGGTNSPLHF. The gene calls are TRBV6-5 and TRBJ1-6; tentatively, D is TRBD1 (5 bases). The CDR3 runs 15 residues. Germline V gene data show CDR1 as MNHEY and CDR2 as SVGAGI. Between the trimmed V and J ends, which lost 5 bases and 6 bases, there was a span of 14 bases.

This clonotype was detected only a few times. This sequence joins TRBV29-1 and TRBJ2-1, with TRBD2 matching over 7 bases. Trimming removed 7 bases from V and 2 bases from J; junction bases left unmatched: 11. Germline lookup yields CDR1 SQVTM and CDR2 ANQGSEA. The CDR3 length is 15 residues. The CDR3 sequence: CSAREASAPYNEQFF. DNA of the CDR3: TGCAGCGCCCGGGAGGCTAGCGCCCCCTACAATGAGCAGTTCTTC.

This clonotype showed up many times. The chain links TRBV5-4 to TRBJ2-1; D possibly uses TRBD1 or TRBD2 (5 bases each). Trimming removed 3 bases from V and 1 base from J, with 20 bases in between. Germline CDR1 reads SGHNT; CDR2 reads YYREEE (reference sequence). This CDR3 region has 18 residues. Written as DNA, the CDR3 is TGTGCCAGCAGCTCTGGGCAGGGAGCGAGGAGGTCCTACAATGAGCAGTTCTTC. Its protein is CASSSGQGARRSYNEQFF. Full variable domain (remainder filled in from reference TRBV5-4 and TRBJ2-1): ETGVTQSPTHLIKTRGQQVTLRCSSQSGHNTVSWYQQALGQGPQFIFQYYREEENGRGNFPPRFSGLQFPNYSSELNVNALELDDSALYLCASSSGQGARRSYNEQFFGPGTRLTVL.